This entry features one TCR beta chain sequence. Antigen unknown. These data belong to a study of T cell responses to AZD1222 COVID-19 vaccine. Clones were sequenced by immunoSEQ multiplex PCR, and TCRdb holds only the in-frame ones, with some missing. The sample holds some 170,000 clones; around 93% are singletons and the top ten take around 0.98%. V dropped 6 bases and J dropped 4 bases, with 9 bases sitting between them. Germline V gene lookup returns CDR1 KGHSH and CDR2 LQKENI. The CDR3 runs 12 residues. Study-wide findings and caveats: At baseline, just 5 or 6 AZD1222 recipients tested seropositive. Close to half of all spike-specific TCRs reportedly target regions of the variants that are unmutated. The donor cohort was predominantly white British with a female majority, and clonal diversity may have been underestimated.

This clonotype was sampled from an adult who received the MenACWY meningococcal vaccine as a control. Sequencing was performed on peripheral blood, taken 28 days after the second dose of the MenACWY control vaccine. The chain employs TRBV18 and TRBJ1-2; D not certain. Here the CDR3 reads CASSPGSYGYTF. The CDR3 DNA sequence: TGTGCCAGCTCGCCGGGCAGCTATGGCTACACCTTC.